This T cell receptor beta chain originates from a study of blood T cell repertoires in COVID-19. Whole-study context: Samples of COVID-19 (acute and convalescent) were obtained from the United States, Italy and Spain. T cells, B-cell-depleted T cells, or PBMCs provided the cDNA or gDNA that served as material.

In the original workflow: Estimation of nucleated cell counts was performed using reference gene primer amplification. Here immunoSEQ multiplex PCR was the method, and the copy in TCRdb shows in-frame clones only, minus some. V, J and clone size are taken as reported in that table, and D and trimming were inferred from the DNA itself. The sample consists of roughly 380,000 clones, 85% of them appearing once. Germline V gene sequence: CDR1 SGHDN, CDR2 FVKESK. There are 15 residues in the CDR3. V was cut by 0 bases and J by 8 bases, with 16 bases left in between. The chain recombines TRBV14 with TRBJ1-2, with D possibly TRBD1 on 5 matching bases. The sequenced sample consisted of peripheral blood. This TCR was recovered from a woman in her late teens or twenties with acute or convalescent COVID-19. The CDR3 sequence: CASSQDLRQGRGYTF. In DNA, the CDR3 is TGTGCCAGCAGCCAAGATTTACGGCAGGGTCGAGGCTACACCTTC.